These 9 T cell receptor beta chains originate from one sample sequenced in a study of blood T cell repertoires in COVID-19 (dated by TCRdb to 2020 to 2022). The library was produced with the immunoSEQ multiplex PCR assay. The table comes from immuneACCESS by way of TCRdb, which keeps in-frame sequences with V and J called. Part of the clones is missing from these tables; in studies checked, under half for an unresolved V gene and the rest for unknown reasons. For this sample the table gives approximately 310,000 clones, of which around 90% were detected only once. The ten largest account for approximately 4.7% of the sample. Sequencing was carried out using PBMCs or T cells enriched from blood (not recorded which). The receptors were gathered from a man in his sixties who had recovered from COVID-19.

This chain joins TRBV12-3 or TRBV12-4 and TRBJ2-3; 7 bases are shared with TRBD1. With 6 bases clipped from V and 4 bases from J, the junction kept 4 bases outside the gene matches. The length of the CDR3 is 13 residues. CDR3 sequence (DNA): TGTGCCAGCAGGGAACAGGGGTCAGATACGCAGTATTTT. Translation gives CASREQGSDTQYF.

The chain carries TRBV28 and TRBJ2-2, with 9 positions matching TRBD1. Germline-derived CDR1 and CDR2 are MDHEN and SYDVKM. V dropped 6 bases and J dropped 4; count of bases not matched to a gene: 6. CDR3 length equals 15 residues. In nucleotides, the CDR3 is TGTGCCAGCAGATACAGGGGGCGGGGCACCGGGGAGCTGTTTTTT. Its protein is CASRYRGRGTGELFF.

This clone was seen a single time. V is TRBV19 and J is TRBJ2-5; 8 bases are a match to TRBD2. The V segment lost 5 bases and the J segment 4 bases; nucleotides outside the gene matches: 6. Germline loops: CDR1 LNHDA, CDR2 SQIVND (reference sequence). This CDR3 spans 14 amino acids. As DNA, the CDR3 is TGTGCCAGTAGTCCTCAGAGCGGGAGAGAGACCCAGTACTTC. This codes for CASSPQSGRETQYF.

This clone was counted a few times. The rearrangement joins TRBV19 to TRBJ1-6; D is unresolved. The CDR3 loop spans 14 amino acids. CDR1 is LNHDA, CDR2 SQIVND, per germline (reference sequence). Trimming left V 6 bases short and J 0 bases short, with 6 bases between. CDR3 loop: CASRHHSYNSPLHF. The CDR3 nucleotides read TGTGCCAGTAGACATCACTCCTATAATTCACCCCTCCACTTT.

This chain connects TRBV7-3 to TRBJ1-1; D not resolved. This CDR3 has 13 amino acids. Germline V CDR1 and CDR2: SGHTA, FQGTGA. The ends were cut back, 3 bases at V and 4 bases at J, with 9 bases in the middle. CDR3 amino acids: CASSFTSTTEAFF. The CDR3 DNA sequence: TGTGCCAGCAGCTTTACTAGTACCACTGAAGCTTTCTTT.

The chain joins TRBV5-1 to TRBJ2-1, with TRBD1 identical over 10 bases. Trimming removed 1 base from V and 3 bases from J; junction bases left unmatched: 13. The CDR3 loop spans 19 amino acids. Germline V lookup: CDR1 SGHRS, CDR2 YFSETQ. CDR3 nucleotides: TGCGCCAGCAGCTTGCCAAACCGGACCGGGACAGGGGACTACAATGAGCAGTTCTTC. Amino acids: CASSLPNRTGTGDYNEQFF. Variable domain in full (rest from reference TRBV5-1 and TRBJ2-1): KAGVTQTPRYLIKTRGQQVTLSCSPISGHRSVSWYQQTPGQGLQFLFEYFSETQRNKGNFPGRFSGRQFSNSRSEMNVSTLELGDSALYLCASSLPNRTGTGDYNEQFFGPGTRLTVL.

This CDR3 is CASSLAGGTDTQYF. In DNA, the CDR3 is TGTGCCAGCAGCTTGGCGGGAGGGACAGATACGCAGTATTTT. The chain couples TRBV5-6 to TRBJ2-3, with 8 bases identical to TRBD2. The trim removed 0 bases at V and 3 bases at J, leaving 0 bases unmatched. Germline loops: CDR1 SGHDT, CDR2 YYEEEE. The CDR3 sequence is 14 residues long.

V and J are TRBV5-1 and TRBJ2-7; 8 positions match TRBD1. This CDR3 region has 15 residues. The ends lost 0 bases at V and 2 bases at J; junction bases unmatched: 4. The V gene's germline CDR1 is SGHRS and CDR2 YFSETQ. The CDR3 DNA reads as TGCGCCAGCAGCTTGGCCGTGACAGGGGCCTACGAGCAGTACTTC. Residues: CASSLAVTGAYEQYF. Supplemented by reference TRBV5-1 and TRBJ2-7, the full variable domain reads KAGVTQTPRYLIKTRGQQVTLSCSPISGHRSVSWYQQTPGQGLQFLFEYFSETQRNKGNFPGRFSGRQFSNSRSEMNVSTLELGDSALYLCASSLAVTGAYEQYFGPGTRLTVT.

CDR3 coding DNA: TGTGCCAGCAGCTCCGGGACAGCGACATTCTCTGGGGCCAACGTCCTGACTTTC. Encoded protein: CASSSGTATFSGANVLTF. V gene TRBV5-4 combines with J gene TRBJ2-6, with 7 bases that match TRBD1. J was trimmed by 0 bases and V by 3 bases; bases with no gene match: 9. Germline V CDR1 and CDR2: SGHNT, YYREEE (reference sequence). The CDR3 covers 18 residues. The full variable domain, its missing parts supplied by reference TRBV5-4 and TRBJ2-6, is ETGVTQSPTHLIKTRGQQVTLRCSSQSGHNTVSWYQQALGQGPQFIFQYYREEENGRGNFPPRFSGLQFPNYSSELNVNALELDDSALYLCASSSGTATFSGANVLTFGAGSRLTVL.